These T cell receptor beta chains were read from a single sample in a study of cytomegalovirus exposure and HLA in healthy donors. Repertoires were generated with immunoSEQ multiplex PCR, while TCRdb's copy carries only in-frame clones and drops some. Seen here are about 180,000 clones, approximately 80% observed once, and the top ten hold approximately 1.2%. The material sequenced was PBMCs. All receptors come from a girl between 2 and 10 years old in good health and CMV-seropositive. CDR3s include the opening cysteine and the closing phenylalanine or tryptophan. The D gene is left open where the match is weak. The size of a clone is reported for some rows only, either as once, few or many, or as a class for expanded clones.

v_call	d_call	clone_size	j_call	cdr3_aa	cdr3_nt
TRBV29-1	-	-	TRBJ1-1	CSVVTPGGEAFF	TGCAGCGTTGTGACTCCCGGCGGTGAAGCTTTCTTT
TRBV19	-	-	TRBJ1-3	CASSIGRHHSGNTIYF	TGTGCCAGTAGTATTGGGAGACACCACTCTGGAAACACCATATATTTT
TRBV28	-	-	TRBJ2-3	CASSLGEETTDTQYF	TGTGCCAGCAGTTTGGGGGAGGAGACCACAGATACGCAGTATTTT
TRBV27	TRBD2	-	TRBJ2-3	CASSRSAGGRTDTQYF	TGTGCCAGCAGTCGATCTGCGGGAGGTAGGACAGATACGCAGTATTTT
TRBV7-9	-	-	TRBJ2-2	CASTVSDRSGDTGELFF	TGTGCCAGCACCGTTTCGGACAGGTCGGGGGACACCGGGGAGCTGTTTTTT
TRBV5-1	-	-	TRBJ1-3	CASSLPGGGNTIYF	TGCGCCAGCAGCTTGCCCGGGGGGGGAAACACCATATATTTT
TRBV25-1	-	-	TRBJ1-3	CASGQGRAGNTIYF	TGTGCCAGCGGCCAGGGTAGGGCTGGAAACACCATATATTTT
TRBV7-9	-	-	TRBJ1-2	CASSFPLANYGYTF	TGTGCCAGCAGCTTCCCGTTAGCTAACTATGGCTACACCTTC
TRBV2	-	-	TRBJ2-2	CASSAPIEGVRTGELFF	TGTGCCAGCAGTGCGCCGATTGAGGGGGTGAGAACCGGGGAGCTGTTTTTT
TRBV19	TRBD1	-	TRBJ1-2	CASTVTGGNGYTF	TGTGCCAGTACCGTGACAGGGGGAAATGGCTACACCTTC
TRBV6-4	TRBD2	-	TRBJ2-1	CASSDIVLAGVGEQFF	TGTGCCAGCAGTGATATTGTCCTAGCGGGAGTTGGCGAGCAGTTCTTC
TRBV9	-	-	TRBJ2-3	CASSVGAATTDTQYF	TGTGCCAGCAGCGTAGGCGCCGCTACCACAGATACGCAGTATTTT
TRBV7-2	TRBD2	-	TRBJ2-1	CASSLGWTSGNEQFF	TGTGCCAGCAGCTTAGGCTGGACTAGCGGGAATGAGCAGTTCTTC
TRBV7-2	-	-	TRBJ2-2	CASSLVGGGSNTGELFF	TGTGCCAGCAGCTTAGTGGGTGGGGGCTCGAACACCGGGGAGCTGTTTTTT
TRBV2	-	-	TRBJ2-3	CASSIFRGQDTQYF	TGTGCCAGCAGTATTTTCCGGGGACAAGATACGCAGTATTTT
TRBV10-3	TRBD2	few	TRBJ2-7	CAVKETSDVYEQYF	TGTGCCGTTAAGGAGACTAGCGACGTCTACGAGCAGTACTTC
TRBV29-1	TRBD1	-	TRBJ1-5	CSAGQANQPQHF	TGCAGCGCGGGACAGGCCAATCAGCCCCAGCATTTT
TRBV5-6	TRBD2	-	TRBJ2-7	CASSWGLAGGPSDEQYF	TGTGCCAGCAGCTGGGGACTAGCGGGGGGGCCTTCGGACGAGCAGTACTTC
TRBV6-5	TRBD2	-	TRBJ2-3	CASSYDGRGDIYTQYF	TGTGCCAGCAGTTACGATGGGCGGGGGGACATTTATACGCAGTATTTT
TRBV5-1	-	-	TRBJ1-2	CASSLREGGNGYTF	TGCGCCAGCAGCTTAAGGGAAGGAGGAAATGGCTACACCTTC
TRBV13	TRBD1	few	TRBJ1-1	CASSSDRGGTEAFF	TGTGCCAGCAGCTCGGACAGGGGGGGCACTGAAGCTTTCTTT
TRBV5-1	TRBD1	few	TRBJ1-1	CASSLEAGGVTEAFF	TGCGCCAGCAGCTTGGAAGCAGGGGGTGTCACTGAAGCTTTCTTT
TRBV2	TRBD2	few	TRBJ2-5	CASRLSGGAGETQYF	TGTGCCAGCAGACTTAGCGGGGGGGCCGGAGAGACCCAGTACTTC
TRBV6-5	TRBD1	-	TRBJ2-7	CASSYLTWDRDEQYF	TGTGCCAGCAGTTACCTAACATGGGACAGGGACGAGCAGTACTTC
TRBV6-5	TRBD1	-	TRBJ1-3	CASRLDRSSGNTIYF	TGTGCCAGCCGGTTGGACAGGAGCTCTGGAAACACCATATATTTT
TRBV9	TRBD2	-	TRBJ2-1	CASSVAAGRDNEQFF	TGTGCCAGCAGCGTAGCAGCGGGGAGGGACAATGAGCAGTTCTTC
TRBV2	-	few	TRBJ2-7	CASCKDISYEQYF	TGTGCCAGCTGTAAGGACATATCCTACGAGCAGTACTTC
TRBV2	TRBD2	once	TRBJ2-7	CASSEGPTSGVRTYEQYF	TGTGCCAGCAGTGAAGGGCCGACTAGCGGGGTCAGAACCTACGAGCAGTACTTC
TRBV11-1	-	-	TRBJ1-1	CASSLGTEYTEAFF	TGTGCCAGCAGCTTAGGTACCGAGTACACTGAAGCTTTCTTT
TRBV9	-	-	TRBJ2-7	CASSVEGLKENEQYF	TGTGCCAGCAGCGTAGAGGGACTGAAGGAGAACGAGCAGTACTTC
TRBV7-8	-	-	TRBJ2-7	CASSLLGGSYEQYF	TGTGCCAGCAGCTTATTAGGGGGCTCCTACGAGCAGTACTTC
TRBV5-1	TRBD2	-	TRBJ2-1	CASSLAGTNNEQFF	TGCGCCAGCAGCTTGGCCGGGACTAACAATGAGCAGTTCTTC
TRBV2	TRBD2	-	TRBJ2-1	CASRERPGLAGVEQFF	TGTGCCAGCAGAGAACGACCGGGACTAGCGGGAGTTGAGCAGTTCTTC
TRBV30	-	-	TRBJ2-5	CAWSVNIQETQYF	TGTGCCTGGAGTGTAAATATCCAAGAGACCCAGTACTTC
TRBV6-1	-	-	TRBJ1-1	CASSELGRGGSLTEAFF	TGTGCCAGCAGTGAATTGGGTAGGGGGGGGTCCTTAACTGAAGCTTTCTTT
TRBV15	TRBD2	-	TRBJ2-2	CATSRERGVRTGELFF	TGTGCCACCAGCAGAGAACGGGGGGTCCGGACCGGGGAGCTGTTTTTT
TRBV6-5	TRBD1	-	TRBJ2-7	CASSLGQGIFEQYF	TGTGCCAGCAGTCTCGGACAGGGGATTTTCGAGCAGTACTTC
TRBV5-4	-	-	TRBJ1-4	CASSSRQERSGEKLFF	TGTGCCAGCAGCTCTCGACAGGAAAGGTCCGGTGAAAAACTGTTTTTT
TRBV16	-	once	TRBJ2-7	CASSQNRGGYTGEQYF	TGTGCCAGCAGCCAAAACCGAGGAGGCTATACCGGAGAGCAGTACTTC
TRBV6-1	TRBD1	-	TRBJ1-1	CASSEELGEGTGDTEAFF	TGTGCCAGCAGTGAAGAATTGGGGGAGGGGACAGGGGACACTGAAGCTTTCTTT